The T cell receptor (beta chain) described here comes from a study of human T cells and chemical hapten exposure. In the study overall: Diphenylcyclopropenone was administered weekly to the scalp of patients throughout the roughly 25-week study.

In the original analysis: With a range of about 23,224 to 700,000, the median per sample was roughly 97,000 TCRs. TCRdb reprocessed the RACE reads with MiXCR, giving one entry per CDR3 protein. The V and J calls shown here were made by TCRdb, not taken from the authors' results. The data show about 97,000 distinct CDR3 sequences, roughly a quarter seen once. Documented time point: patch test 3, about 24 weeks after DPC sensitization. Treatment specified: therapeutic diphenylcyclopropenone sensitization with weekly scalp DPC. Every donor had alopecia and was 18 to 70 years old; all were suitable for DPC. The receptor was isolated from a man aged 35 to 55 with alopecia areata. Some clones in this sample may be carry-over from other donors' samples. The sample in question was whole blood, obtained in connection with sensitization to the hapten diphenylcyclopropenone (DPC).

CDR3 sequence: CSARRQGSDLYEQYF. The DNA for the CDR3 is TGCAGTGCTAGAAGACAGGGGTCAGATTTGTACGAGCAGTACTTC. The chain employs TRBV20-1 and TRBJ2-7; TRBD1 matches 8 bases. The CDR3 has 15 residues. Germline values: CDR1 DFQATT, CDR2 SNEGSKA (reference sequence). The trim removed 2 bases at V and 4 bases at J, leaving 10 bases unmatched.